These T cell receptor beta chains were read from a single sample in a study of shared clonotypes between healthy human individuals. Measured with immunoSEQ multiplex PCR; TCRdb has only the in-frame clones, and not every one. The table has about 820,000 clones, about 91% seen once. The sample consisted of naive CD8+ T cells sorted from blood. The receptors were sampled from a young man in good health. CDR3s include the opening cysteine and the closing phenylalanine or tryptophan. A D gene is named only where the DNA matches it firmly. Expanded clones get a size class; other rows say once, few or many, or leave the size out.

v_call	j_call	d_call	clone_size	cdr3_nt	cdr3_aa
TRBV7-9	TRBJ2-7	-	-	TGTGCCAGCAGCTCGGACCCGCCCCCCTACGAGCAGTACTTC	CASSSDPPPYEQYF
TRBV28	TRBJ2-1	TRBD2	-	TGTGCCAGCAGTCCCCCCCCGACTAGCGGGAGAAGGTTGGGTAATGAGCAGTTCTTC	CASSPPPTSGRRLGNEQFF
TRBV19	TRBJ1-4	-	-	TGTGCCAGTAGTAGACAAGCAACTAATGAAAAACTGTTTTTT	CASSRQATNEKLFF
TRBV28	TRBJ2-1	TRBD2	-	TGTGCCAGCAGTTCTAGCGGGAGGGCCTTTCGGGTCCATGAGCAGTTCTTC	CASSSSGRAFRVHEQFF
TRBV25-1	TRBJ2-7	-	-	TGTGCCAGCAGTATCGGACGGGGGGAGCAGTACTTC	CASSIGRGEQYF
TRBV27	TRBJ2-7	TRBD2	once	TGTGCCAGCAGTTTATTTGGCGGGAGAGGCGAGCAGTACTTC	CASSLFGGRGEQYF
TRBV18	TRBJ1-2	-	once	TGTGCCAGCTCACCACAACCGGGACAATTTTTCGGCTACACCTTC	CASSPQPGQFFGYTF
TRBV4-2	TRBJ2-7	TRBD2	-	TGTGCCAGCAGCTTAGCGGGAACGGGGAAGCAGTACTTC	CASSLAGTGKQYF
TRBV28	TRBJ1-5	-	-	TGTGCCAGCAGTTTATTGCTGGAGCGGGGCAATCAGCCCCAGCATTTT	CASSLLLERGNQPQHF
TRBV7-9	TRBJ2-7	TRBD2	once	TGTGCCAGCAGCCTACTAGCGGGAGACTACGAGCAGTACTTC	CASSLLAGDYEQYF
TRBV27	TRBJ1-5	-	-	TGTGCCAGCAGTAGCGACAGTGGCAATCAGCCCCAGCATTTT	CASSSDSGNQPQHF
TRBV28	TRBJ1-5	TRBD1	-	TGTGCCAGCAGGCGTAGACAGGGAGTTAATCAGCCCCAGCATTTT	CASRRRQGVNQPQHF
TRBV18	TRBJ2-3	-	-	TGTGCCAGCTCACAGCAGCGCGCTAGCACAGATACGCAGTATTTT	CASSQQRASTDTQYF
TRBV2	TRBJ2-7	TRBD2	-	TGTGCCAGCACCAAAAAGGGAGGGCTGGAGACCCACGAGCAGTACTTC	CASTKKGGLETHEQYF
TRBV4-1	TRBJ2-2	-	-	TGCGCCAGCAGCTATGCCGGGACGAAACTCAGAACCGGGGAGCTGTTTTTT	CASSYAGTKLRTGELFF
TRBV19	TRBJ1-1	-	-	TGTGCCAGTAGTGGAAGATTGTGGTTTTCAGCTTTCTTT	CASSGRLWFSAFF
TRBV5-1	TRBJ2-7	-	-	TGCGCCAGCAGCTTCCCCAGGGATGGGCAGGATTTTTACGAGCAGTACTTC	CASSFPRDGQDFYEQYF
TRBV5-4	TRBJ2-7	TRBD1	once	TGTGCCAGCAGTCGCCAGGGGGCGACCCCCTACGAGCAGTACTTC	CASSRQGATPYEQYF
TRBV15	TRBJ2-7	-	-	TGTGCCACCAGCGAAAAGATAACTGAGCAGTACTTC	CATSEKITEQYF
TRBV7-8	TRBJ2-3	-	-	TGTGCCAGCACCACAAGGGGAGGCTCCACAGATACGCAGTATTTT	CASTTRGGSTDTQYF
TRBV30	TRBJ2-7	-	-	TGTGCCTGGAGTGGGGTCCAGTCCTACGAGCAGTACTTC	CAWSGVQSYEQYF
TRBV11-2	TRBJ2-1	TRBD1	-	TGTGCCAGCAGCGAAAAGCCGGGACAGGGACACAATGAGCAGTTCTTC	CASSEKPGQGHNEQFF
TRBV5-5	TRBJ2-7	-	-	TGTGCCAGCAGCCTCCGGGACGGTGATTACGAGCAGTACTTC	CASSLRDGDYEQYF
TRBV27	TRBJ2-3	-	-	TGTGCCAGCAGTACAGGGAGGTCGCAGTATTTT	CASSTGRSQYF
TRBV27	TRBJ2-5	TRBD1	once	TGTGCCAGCAGTCAGTCCCCGGGACAGCAAGAGACCCAGTACTTC	CASSQSPGQQETQYF
TRBV27	TRBJ2-7	TRBD2	-	TGTGCCAGTTCGCAGCGGGGTAGCTCCTACGAGCAGTACTTC	CASSQRGSSYEQYF
TRBV7-9	TRBJ1-2	-	-	TGTGCCAGCAGCTCATCCGGGGATCCCTATCTACGAGGCTACACCTTC	CASSSSGDPYLRGYTF